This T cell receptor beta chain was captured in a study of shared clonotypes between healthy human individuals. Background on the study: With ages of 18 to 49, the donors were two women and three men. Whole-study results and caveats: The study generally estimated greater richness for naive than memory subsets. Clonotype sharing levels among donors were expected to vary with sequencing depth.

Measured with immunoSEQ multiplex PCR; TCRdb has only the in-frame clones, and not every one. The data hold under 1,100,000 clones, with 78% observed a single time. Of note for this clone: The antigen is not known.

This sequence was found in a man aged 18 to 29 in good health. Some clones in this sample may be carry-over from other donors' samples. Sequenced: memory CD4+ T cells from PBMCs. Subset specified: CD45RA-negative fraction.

This chain's CDR3 is CASSPLTNNEQFF. As DNA, the CDR3 is TGTGCCAGCTCACCGCTGACCAACAATGAGCAGTTCTTC. The V call is TRBV18, the J call TRBJ2-1; D is unclear. Germline V gene sequence: CDR1 KGHSH, CDR2 LQKENI. The CDR3 is made up of 13 amino acids. The V gene lost 3 bases and the J gene lost 5 bases, with 8 bases spanning the gap.